This T cell receptor beta chain came from a study of blood T cells in healthy people across ages. From germline, CDR1 is DFQATT and CDR2 SNEGSKA (reference sequence). The CDR3 runs to 15 residues. The V gene end was trimmed by 5 bases and the J gene end by 3 bases; junction bases not matched to a gene: 7. In terms of origin and age, donors were healthy Caucasian individuals from Russia aged about 6 to 90. In each sample, at least 7 million PBMCs were isolated. General observations from the study: Whereas aged donors had fewer naive CD4+ cells, long-lived donors had more of them and higher diversity.

As for this clonotype: Its antigen is not identified.

Next came a second PCR, run for roughly 6 to 11 cycles, which used a sample-barcoded 5' primer along with a J-beta primer mix. Each of the cDNA molecules was tagged by a template-switch adaptor with 12 random nucleotides. In TCRdb, the 5' RACE reads were re-called with MiXCR into one record per CDR3 protein. The table shows some 1.5 million distinct CDR3 sequences, with approximately 30% occurring only once. This receptor was identified in a young woman in good health. J is TRBJ2-7 and V is TRBV20-1; 13 bases are shared with TRBD2. The sequenced sample was blood. The CDR3 nucleotides are TGCAGTGCTTTCGCCCGGACTAGCGGGAGCTACGAGCAGTACTTC. This gives the protein CSAFARTSGSYEQYF.